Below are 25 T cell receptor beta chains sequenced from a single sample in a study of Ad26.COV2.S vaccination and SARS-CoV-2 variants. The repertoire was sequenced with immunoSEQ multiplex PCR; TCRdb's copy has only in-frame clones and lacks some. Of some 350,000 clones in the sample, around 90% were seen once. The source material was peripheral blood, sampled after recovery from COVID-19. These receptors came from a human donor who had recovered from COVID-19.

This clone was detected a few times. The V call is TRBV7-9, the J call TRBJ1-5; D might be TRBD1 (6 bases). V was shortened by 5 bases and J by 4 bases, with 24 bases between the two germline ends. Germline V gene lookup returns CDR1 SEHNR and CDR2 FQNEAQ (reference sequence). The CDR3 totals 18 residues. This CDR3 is CASSKRGGGDKRNQPQHF. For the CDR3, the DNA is TGTGCCAGCAGCAAAAGAGGTGGCGGGGACAAGAGGAATCAGCCCCAGCATTTT.

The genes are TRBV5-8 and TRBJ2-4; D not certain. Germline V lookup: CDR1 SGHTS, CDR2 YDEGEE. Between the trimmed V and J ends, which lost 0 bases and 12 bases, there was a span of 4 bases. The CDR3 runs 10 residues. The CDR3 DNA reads TGTGCCAGCAGCTTGGTGTATCAGTACTTC. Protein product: CASSLVYQYF.

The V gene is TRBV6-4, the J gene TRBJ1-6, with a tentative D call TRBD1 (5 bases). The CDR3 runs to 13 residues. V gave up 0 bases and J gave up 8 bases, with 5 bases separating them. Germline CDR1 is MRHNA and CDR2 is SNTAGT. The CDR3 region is CASSDSGDSPLHF. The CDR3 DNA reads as TGTGCCAGCAGTGACTCGGGGGATTCACCCCTCCACTTT.

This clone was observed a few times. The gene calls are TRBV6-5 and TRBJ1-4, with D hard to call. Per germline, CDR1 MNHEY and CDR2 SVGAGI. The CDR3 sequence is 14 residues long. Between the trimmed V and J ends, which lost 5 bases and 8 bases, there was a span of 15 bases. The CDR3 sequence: CASSPSYSGEKLFF. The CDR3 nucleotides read TGTGCCAGCAGTCCAAGCTACAGTGGGGAAAAACTGTTTTTT.

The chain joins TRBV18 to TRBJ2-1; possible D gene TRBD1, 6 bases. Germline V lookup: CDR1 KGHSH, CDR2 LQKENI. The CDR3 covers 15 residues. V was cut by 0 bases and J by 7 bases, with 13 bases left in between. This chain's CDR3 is CASSPPGARANEQFF. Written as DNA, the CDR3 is TGTGCCAGCTCACCACCGGGGGCTCGGGCGAATGAGCAGTTCTTC.

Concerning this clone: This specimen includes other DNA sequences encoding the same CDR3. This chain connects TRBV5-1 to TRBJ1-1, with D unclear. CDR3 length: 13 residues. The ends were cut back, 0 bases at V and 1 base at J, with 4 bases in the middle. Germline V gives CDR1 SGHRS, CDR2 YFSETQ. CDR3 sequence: CASSLDPNTEAFF. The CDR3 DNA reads TGCGCCAGCAGCTTGGACCCGAACACTGAAGCTTTCTTT.

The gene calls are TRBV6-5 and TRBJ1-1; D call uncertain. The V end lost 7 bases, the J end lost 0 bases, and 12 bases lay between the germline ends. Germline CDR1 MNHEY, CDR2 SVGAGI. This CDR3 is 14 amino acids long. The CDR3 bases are TGTGCCAGCACCCTGGACGGATTGAACACTGAAGCTTTCTTT. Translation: CASTLDGLNTEAFF.

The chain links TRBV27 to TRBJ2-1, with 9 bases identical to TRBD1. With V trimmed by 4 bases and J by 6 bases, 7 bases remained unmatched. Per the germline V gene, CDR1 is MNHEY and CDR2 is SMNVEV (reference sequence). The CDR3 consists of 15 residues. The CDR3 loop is CASSYRDRDFNEQFF. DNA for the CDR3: TGTGCCAGCAGTTACCGGGACAGGGACTTCAATGAGCAGTTCTTC.

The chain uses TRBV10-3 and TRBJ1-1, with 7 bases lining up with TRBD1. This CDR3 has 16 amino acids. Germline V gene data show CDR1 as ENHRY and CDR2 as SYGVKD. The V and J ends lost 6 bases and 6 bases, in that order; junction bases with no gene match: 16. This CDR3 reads CAISERGQGVSSEAFF. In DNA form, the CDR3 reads TGTGCCATCAGCGAGAGGGGTCAGGGGGTGTCATCTGAAGCTTTCTTT.

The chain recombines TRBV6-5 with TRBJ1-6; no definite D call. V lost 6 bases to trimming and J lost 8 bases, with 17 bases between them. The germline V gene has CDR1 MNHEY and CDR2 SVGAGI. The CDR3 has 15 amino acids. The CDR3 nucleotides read TGTGCCAGCAGCCGACGGTCTCTACGGGATTCACCCCTCCACTTT. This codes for CASSRRSLRDSPLHF.

CDR3 region: CASSFSPTLNNEKLFF. The CDR3 DNA sequence: TGTGCCAGCAGTTTTTCCCCGACACTTAATAATGAAAAACTGTTTTTT. J is TRBJ1-4 and V is TRBV28, with no clear D. The germline CDR1 and CDR2 sequences are MDHEN and SYDVKM. The V end lost 3 bases, the J end lost 4 bases, and 15 bases lay between the germline ends. The CDR3 is 16 amino acids.

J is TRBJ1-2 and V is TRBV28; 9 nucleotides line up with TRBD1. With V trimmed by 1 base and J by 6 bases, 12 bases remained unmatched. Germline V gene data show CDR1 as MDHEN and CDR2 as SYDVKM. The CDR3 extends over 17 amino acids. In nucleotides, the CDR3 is TGTGCCAGCAGTTTATTGATACAGGGGGCGCATGGGGATGGCTACACCTTC. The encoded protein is CASSLLIQGAHGDGYTF.

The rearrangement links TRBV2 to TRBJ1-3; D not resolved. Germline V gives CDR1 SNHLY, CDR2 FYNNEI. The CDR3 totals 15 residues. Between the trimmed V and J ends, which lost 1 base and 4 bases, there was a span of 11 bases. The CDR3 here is CASSEERVSGNTIYF. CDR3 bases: TGTGCCAGCAGTGAAGAGAGGGTCTCAGGAAACACCATATATTTT.

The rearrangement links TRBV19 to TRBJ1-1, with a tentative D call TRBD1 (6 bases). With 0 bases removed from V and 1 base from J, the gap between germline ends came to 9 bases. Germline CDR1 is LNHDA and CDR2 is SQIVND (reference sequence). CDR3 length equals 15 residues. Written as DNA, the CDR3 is TGTGCCAGTAGTATAGAAGGGGGTGCGAACACTGAAGCTTTCTTT. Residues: CASSIEGGANTEAFF.

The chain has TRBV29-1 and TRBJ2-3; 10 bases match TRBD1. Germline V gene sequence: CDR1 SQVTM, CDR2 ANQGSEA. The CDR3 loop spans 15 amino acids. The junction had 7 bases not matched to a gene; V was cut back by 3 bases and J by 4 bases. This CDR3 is CSVEGGQGMADTQYF. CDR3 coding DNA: TGCAGCGTTGAGGGGGGACAGGGGATGGCAGATACGCAGTATTTT.

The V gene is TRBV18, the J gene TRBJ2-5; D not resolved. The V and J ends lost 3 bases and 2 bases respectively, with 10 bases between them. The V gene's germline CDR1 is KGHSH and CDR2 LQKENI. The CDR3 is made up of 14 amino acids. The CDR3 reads CASSPSGVQETQYF. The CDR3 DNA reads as TGTGCCAGCTCACCCTCTGGGGTTCAAGAGACCCAGTACTTC.

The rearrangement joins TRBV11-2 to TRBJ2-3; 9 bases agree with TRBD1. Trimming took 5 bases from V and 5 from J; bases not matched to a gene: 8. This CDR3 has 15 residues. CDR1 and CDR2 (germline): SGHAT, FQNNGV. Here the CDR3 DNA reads TGTGCCAGCAGCCGATTGTCGGACAGGGGAGATACGCAGTATTTT. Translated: CASSRLSDRGDTQYF.

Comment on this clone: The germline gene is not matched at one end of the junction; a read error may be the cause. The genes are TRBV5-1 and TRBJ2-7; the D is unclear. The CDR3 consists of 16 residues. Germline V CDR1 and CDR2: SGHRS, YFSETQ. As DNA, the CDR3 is TGCGCCAGCAGCCCTGAACCTGGACGTGAAACCTACGAGCAGTGCTTC. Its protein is CASSPEPGRETYEQCF. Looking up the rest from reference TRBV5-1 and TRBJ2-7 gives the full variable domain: KAGVTQTPRYLIKTRGQQVTLSCSPISGHRSVSWYQQTPGQGLQFLFEYFSETQRNKGNFPGRFSGRQFSNSRSEMNVSTLELGDSALYLCASSPEPGRETYEQCFGPGTRLTVT.

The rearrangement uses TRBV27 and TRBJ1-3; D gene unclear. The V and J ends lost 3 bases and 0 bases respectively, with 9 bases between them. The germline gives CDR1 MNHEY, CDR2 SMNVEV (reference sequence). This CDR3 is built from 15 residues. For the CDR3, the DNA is TGTGCCAGCAGTTTTAACGGGAACTCTGGAAACACCATATATTTT. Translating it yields CASSFNGNSGNTIYF.

The CDR3 coding sequence is TGTGCCAGTAGTATATGGGGAGATCTGGCCTATACCAACTATGGCTACACCTTC. Its protein is CASSIWGDLAYTNYGYTF. The chain recombines TRBV19 with TRBJ1-2; D unresolved. Between the trimmed V and J ends, which lost 2 bases and 2 bases, there was a span of 21 bases. CDR3 length: 18 residues. Germline-derived CDR1 and CDR2 are LNHDA and SQIVND (reference sequence).

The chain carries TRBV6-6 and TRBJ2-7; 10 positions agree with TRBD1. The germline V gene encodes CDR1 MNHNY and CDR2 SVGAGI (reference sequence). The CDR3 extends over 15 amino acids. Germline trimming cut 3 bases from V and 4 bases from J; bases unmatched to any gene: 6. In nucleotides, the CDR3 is TGTGCCAGCAGTTATCCGGGACAGGGGCGGTACGAGCAGTACTTC. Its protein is CASSYPGQGRYEQYF.

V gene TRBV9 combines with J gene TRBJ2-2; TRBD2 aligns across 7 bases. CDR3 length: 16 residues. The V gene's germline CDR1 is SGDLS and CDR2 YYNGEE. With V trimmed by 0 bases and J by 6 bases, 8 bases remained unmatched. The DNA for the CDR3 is TGTGCCAGCAGCGTAGGAGGCGGGGGAGTGTCCGGGGAGCTGTTTTTT. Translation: CASSVGGGGVSGELFF.

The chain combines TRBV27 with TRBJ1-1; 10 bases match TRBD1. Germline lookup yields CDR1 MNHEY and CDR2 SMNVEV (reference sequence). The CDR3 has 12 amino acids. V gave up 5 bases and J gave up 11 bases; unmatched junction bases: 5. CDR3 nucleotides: TGTGCCAGCAGTCGACAGGGGGCTGGGGCTTTCTTT. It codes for CASSRQGAGAFF.

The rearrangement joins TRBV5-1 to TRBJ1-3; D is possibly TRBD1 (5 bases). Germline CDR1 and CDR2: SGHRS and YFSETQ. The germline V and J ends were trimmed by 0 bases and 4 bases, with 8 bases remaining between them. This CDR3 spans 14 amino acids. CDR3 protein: CASSLEGVGNTIYF. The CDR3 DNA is TGCGCCAGCAGCTTGGAAGGGGTGGGAAACACCATATATTTT.

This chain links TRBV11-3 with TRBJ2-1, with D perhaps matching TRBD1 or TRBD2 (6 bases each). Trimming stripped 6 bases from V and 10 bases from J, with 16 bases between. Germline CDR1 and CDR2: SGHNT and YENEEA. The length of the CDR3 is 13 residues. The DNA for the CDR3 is TGTGCCAGCAGGAAAGAAATCGGGGGCGAGCAGTTCTTC. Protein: CASRKEIGGEQFF.